This section outlines one T cell receptor (beta chain) sequence together with its context. This record belongs to a study of blood T cell repertoires in COVID-19. The CDR3 totals 18 residues. Germline CDR1 is SGHVS and CDR2 is FQNEAQ. Trimming at V came to 3 bases and at J to 2 bases, leaving 12 bases not matched to a gene. Per the original data handling: Estimation of nucleated cell counts was performed using reference gene primer amplification. Libraries were prepared by immunoSEQ multiplex PCR; TCRdb keeps only in-frame clonotypes and omits some of them. The D gene and trimming were derived from the DNA, and the V and J assignments and clone size from that table. The table has fewer than 350,000 clones, roughly 79% seen once.

The receptor was isolated from a woman aged 55-69 years with active or convalescent COVID-19. The chain uses TRBV7-8 and TRBJ2-3; TRBD2 agrees at 9 bases. Sequenced input: peripheral blood. CDR3 in amino acids: CASSFLAGATSNTDTQYF. CDR3 nucleotides: TGTGCCAGCAGCTTTTTAGCGGGGGCGACTTCTAACACAGATACGCAGTATTTT.